This T cell receptor (beta chain) was observed in a study of T-cell reconstitution after alpha-beta-depleted transplantation in children. In the case of this clonotype: Its antigen remains unknown. The junction differs from germline at one of its ends, possibly a read error.

Germline V lookup: CDR1 PRHDT, CDR2 FYEKMQ (reference sequence). The CDR3 spans 16 residues. Study-wide findings and caveats: Recipient T cells and thymic progenitors that survived gave rise to the high TCRbeta diversity observed at day 60 in some patients.

A library of TCRbeta sequences, prepared with unique molecular identifiers, was generated. TCRdb reprocessed the PCR reads with MiXCR, giving one entry per CDR3 protein. The data contain a few hundred thousand distinct CDR3 sequences, approximately 30% of them singletons. The sequences come from PBMCs, collected before TCRalphabeta/CD19-depleted stem cell transplant. The clonotype originates from a boy in the first two years of life with Wiskott-Aldrich syndrome, due to receive a stem cell transplant. The V call is TRBV13, the J call TRBJ1-1; D may be TRBD1 (6 bases). CDR3 sequence (DNA): TGTGTCAGCAGCTTAGGCCTAAGGGGGATGAACACTGAAGCTTTCTTT. As protein: CVSSLGLRGMNTEAFF.